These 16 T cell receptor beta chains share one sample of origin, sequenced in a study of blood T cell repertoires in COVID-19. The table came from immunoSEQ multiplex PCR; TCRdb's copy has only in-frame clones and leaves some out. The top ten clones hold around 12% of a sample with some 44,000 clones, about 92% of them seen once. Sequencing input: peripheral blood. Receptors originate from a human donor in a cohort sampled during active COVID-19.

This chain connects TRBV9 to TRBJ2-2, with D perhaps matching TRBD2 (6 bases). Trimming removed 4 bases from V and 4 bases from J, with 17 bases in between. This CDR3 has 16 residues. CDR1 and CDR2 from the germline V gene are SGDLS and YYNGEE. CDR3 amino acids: CASSIWVTEGTGELFF. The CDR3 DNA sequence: TGTGCCAGCAGCATTTGGGTCACGGAGGGCACCGGGGAGCTGTTTTTT.

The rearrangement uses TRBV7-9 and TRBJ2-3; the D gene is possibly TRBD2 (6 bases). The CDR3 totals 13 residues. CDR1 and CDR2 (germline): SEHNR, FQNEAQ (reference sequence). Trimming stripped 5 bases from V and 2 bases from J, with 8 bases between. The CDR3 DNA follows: TGTGCCAGCAGCGCGGGGTCCACAGATACGCAGTATTTT. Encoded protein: CASSAGSTDTQYF. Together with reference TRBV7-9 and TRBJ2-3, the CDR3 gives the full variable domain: DTGVSQNPRHKITKRGQNVTFRCDPISEHNRLYWYRQTLGQGPEFLTYFQNEAQLEKSRLLSDRFSAERPKGSFSTLEIQRTEQGDSAMYLCASSAGSTDTQYFGPGTRLTVL.

The chain's CDR3 is CASSVGGTPGDEQYF. CDR3 in DNA: TGTGCCAGCAGCGTGGGGGGTACGCCGGGGGACGAGCAGTACTTC. The chain joins TRBV9 to TRBJ2-7; a possible D gene is TRBD2 (6 bases). Germline CDR1 reads SGDLS; CDR2 reads YYNGEE. There are 15 residues in the CDR3. V shed 2 bases and J shed 5 bases, with 17 bases lying between them. The full variable domain, completed using reference TRBV9 and TRBJ2-7, is DSGVTQTPKHLITATGQRVTLRCSPRSGDLSVYWYQQSLDQGLQFLIQYYNGEERAKGNILERFSAQQFPDLHSELNLSSLELGDSALYFCASSVGGTPGDEQYFGPGTRLTVT.

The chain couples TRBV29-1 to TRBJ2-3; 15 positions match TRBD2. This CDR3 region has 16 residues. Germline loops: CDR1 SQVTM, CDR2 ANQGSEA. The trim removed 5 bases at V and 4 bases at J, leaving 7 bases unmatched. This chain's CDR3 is CSVNGLAGGFADTQYF. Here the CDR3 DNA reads TGCAGCGTTAATGGACTAGCGGGGGGGTTCGCAGATACGCAGTATTTT.

The CDR3, as DNA: TGCGCCAGCCGGTCCCCTCATCTAGACCCCAACAATGAGCAGTTCTTC. The encoded protein is CASRSPHLDPNNEQFF. This chain connects TRBV10-2 to TRBJ2-1; no definite D call. The germline CDR1 and CDR2 sequences are WSHSY and SAAADI. The CDR3 covers 16 residues. V was clipped by 8 bases and J by 5 bases, with 22 bases between them.

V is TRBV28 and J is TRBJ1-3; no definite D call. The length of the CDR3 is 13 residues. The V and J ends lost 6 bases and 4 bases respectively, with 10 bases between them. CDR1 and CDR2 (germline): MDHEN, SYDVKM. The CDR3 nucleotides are TGTGCCAGCAGAAGAACAGCAGGAAACACCATATATTTT. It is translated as CASRRTAGNTIYF.

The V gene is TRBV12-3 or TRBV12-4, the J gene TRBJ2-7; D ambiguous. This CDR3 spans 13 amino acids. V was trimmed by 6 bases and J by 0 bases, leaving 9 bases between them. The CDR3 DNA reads TGTGCCAGCAGCAGCCCTAGCTCCTACGAGCAGTACTTC. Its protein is CASSSPSSYEQYF.

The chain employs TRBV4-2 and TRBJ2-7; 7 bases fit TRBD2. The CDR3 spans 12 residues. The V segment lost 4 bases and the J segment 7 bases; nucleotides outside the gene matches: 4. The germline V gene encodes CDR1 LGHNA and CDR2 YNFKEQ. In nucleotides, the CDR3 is TGTGCCAGCAGCCCCGGGGGAGGGGAGCAGTACTTC. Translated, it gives CASSPGGGEQYF.

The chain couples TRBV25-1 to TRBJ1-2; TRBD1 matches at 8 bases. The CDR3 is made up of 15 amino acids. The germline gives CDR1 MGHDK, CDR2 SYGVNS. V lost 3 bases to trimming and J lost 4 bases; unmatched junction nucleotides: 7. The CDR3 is CASSDLRQGSYGYTF. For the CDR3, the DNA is TGTGCCAGCAGTGATCTCCGACAGGGGAGCTATGGCTACACCTTC.

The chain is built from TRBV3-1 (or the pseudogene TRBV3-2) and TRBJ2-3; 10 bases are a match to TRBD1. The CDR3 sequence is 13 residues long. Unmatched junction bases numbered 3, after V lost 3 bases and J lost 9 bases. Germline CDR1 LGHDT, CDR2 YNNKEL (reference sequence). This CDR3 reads CASSQGQGTTQYF. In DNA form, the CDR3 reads TGTGCCAGCAGCCAGGGACAGGGGACGACGCAGTATTTT.

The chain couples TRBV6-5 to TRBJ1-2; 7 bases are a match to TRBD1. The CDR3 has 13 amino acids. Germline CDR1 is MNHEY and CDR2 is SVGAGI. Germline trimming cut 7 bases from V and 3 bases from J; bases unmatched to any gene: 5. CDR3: CASTPGGYYGYTF. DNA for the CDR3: TGTGCCAGCACCCCAGGGGGTTACTATGGCTACACCTTC.

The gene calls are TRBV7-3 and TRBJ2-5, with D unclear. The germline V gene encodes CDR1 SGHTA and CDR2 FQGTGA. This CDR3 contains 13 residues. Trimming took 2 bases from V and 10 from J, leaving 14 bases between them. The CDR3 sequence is CASSLGVRSDQYF. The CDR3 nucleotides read TGTGCCAGCAGCTTAGGTGTGAGGAGCGACCAGTACTTC.

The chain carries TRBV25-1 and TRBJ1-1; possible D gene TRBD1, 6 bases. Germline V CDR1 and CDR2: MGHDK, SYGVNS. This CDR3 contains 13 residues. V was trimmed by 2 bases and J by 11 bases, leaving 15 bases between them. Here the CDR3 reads CASSEIPDSPAFF. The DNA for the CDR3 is TGTGCCAGCAGTGAAATCCCGGACAGCCCGGCTTTCTTT.

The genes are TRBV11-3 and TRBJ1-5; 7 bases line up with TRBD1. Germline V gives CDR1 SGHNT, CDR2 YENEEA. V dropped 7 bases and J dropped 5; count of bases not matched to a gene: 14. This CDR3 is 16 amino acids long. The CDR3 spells CASTPFKRGPHQPQHF. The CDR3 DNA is TGTGCCAGCACCCCGTTTAAGAGGGGGCCCCATCAGCCCCAGCATTTT.

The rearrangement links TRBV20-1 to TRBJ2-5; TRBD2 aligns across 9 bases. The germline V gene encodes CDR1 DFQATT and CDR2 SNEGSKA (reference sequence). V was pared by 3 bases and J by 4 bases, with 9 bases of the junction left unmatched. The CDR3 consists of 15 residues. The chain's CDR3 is CSASNGGGALETQYF. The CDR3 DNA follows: TGCAGTGCTAGTAACGGCGGGGGGGCATTAGAGACCCAGTACTTC.

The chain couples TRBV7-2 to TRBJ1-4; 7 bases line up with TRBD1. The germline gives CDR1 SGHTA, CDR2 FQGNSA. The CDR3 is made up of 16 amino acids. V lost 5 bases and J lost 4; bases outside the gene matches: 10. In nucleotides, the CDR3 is TGTGCCAGCAGCCCAAAGGACAGGACTCTTAATGAAAAACTGTTTTTT. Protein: CASSPKDRTLNEKLFF.